These 26 T cell receptor beta chains were sequenced from one sample in a study of T cells in narcolepsy. Clones were read by immunoSEQ multiplex PCR, and TCRdb kept only the in-frame ones, dropping some. The repertoire holds approximately 30,000 clones, 65% to 90% seen once, with about 1.2% in the top ten. Specimen: CD45RA- memory CD4+ T cells from PBMCs. Every receptor here comes from a human donor with narcolepsy.

This clone appeared a single time. This rearrangement joins TRBV19 to TRBJ1-3; the D gene is possibly TRBD1 (6 bases). The germline V gene has CDR1 LNHDA and CDR2 SQIVND (reference sequence). Trimming pared 7 bases from V and 0 bases from J, leaving 10 bases between. The CDR3 is made up of 14 amino acids. CDR3 sequence: CASTQGTSGNTIYF. Here the CDR3 DNA reads TGTGCCAGTACTCAGGGGACCTCTGGAAACACCATATATTTT.

The chain recombines TRBV11-2 with TRBJ1-5; weak D call: TRBD1 (6 bases). Germline CDR1 is SGHAT and CDR2 is FQNNGV. Trimming cost V 3 bases and J 3 bases, with 12 bases left between them. This CDR3 contains 15 residues. CDR3: CASSLEQGVNQPQHF. The CDR3 DNA reads TGTGCCAGCAGCTTGGAACAGGGCGTCAATCAGCCCCAGCATTTT.

The CDR3 DNA reads TGTGCCAGCAGTTTTGGGGTAGCGGGGCCCACAGATACGCAGTATTTT. Its translation is CASSFGVAGPTDTQYF. The chain is built from TRBV28 and TRBJ2-3, with TRBD2 matching 8 bases. This CDR3 has 16 residues. Unmatched junction bases numbered 7, after V lost 3 bases and J lost 2 bases. CDR1 is MDHEN and CDR2 is SYDVKM in the germline V gene.

V is TRBV7-2 and J is TRBJ2-5, with D hard to call. The length of the CDR3 is 12 residues. The ends were cut back, 5 bases at V and 5 bases at J, with 9 bases in the middle. Looked up from germline, CDR1 is SGHTA and CDR2 is FQGNSA. CDR3: CASSLEDETQYF. The CDR3 DNA follows: TGTGCCAGCAGCCTAGAGGACGAGACCCAGTACTTC.

This sequence joins TRBV6-4 and TRBJ2-5; 8 nucleotides agree with TRBD1. CDR1 and CDR2 from the germline V gene are MRHNA and SNTAGT. With 6 bases clipped from V and 5 bases from J, the junction kept 8 bases outside the gene matches. This CDR3 is built from 14 residues. CDR3 DNA: TGTGCCAGCAGCTTACAGGGGGGATCGGAGACCCAGTACTTC. This sequence encodes CASSLQGGSETQYF.

V gene TRBV5-4 combines with J gene TRBJ2-7, with TRBD1 as a possible D gene (5 bases). The CDR3 sequence is 11 residues long. Germline V gene sequence: CDR1 SGHNT, CDR2 YYREEE (reference sequence). Trimming cost V 4 bases and J 6 bases, with 8 bases left between them. The CDR3 reads CASSTTGEQYF. CDR3 coding DNA: TGTGCCAGCAGCACAACAGGCGAGCAGTACTTC.

The chain uses TRBV19 and TRBJ1-5; possible D gene TRBD1, 6 bases. Germline CDR1 reads LNHDA; CDR2 reads SQIVND (reference sequence). V lost 3 bases and J lost 7, with 19 bases in between. This CDR3 region has 16 residues. The CDR3 DNA follows: TGTGCCAGTAGTATCGCAAAACAGGGAAAAGACCAGCCCCAGCATTTT. Encoded protein: CASSIAKQGKDQPQHF.

J is TRBJ1-5 and V is TRBV5-4; no clear D. The germline V and J ends were trimmed by 2 bases and 1 base, with 7 bases remaining between them. The CDR3 consists of 14 residues. Germline CDR1 SGHNT, CDR2 YYREEE (reference sequence). This chain's CDR3 is CASSLTGSNQPQHF. CDR3 DNA: TGTGCCAGCAGCTTAACCGGGAGCAATCAGCCCCAGCATTTT.

The chain has TRBV30 and TRBJ1-1; a possible D gene is TRBD1 (6 bases). The CDR3 has 14 residues. CDR1 is GTSNPN and CDR2 is SVGIG in the germline V gene (reference sequence). V lost 3 bases to trimming and J lost 1 base, with 12 bases between them. The CDR3 sequence is CAWRSTGQNTEAFF. As DNA, the CDR3 is TGTGCCTGGAGAAGTACAGGGCAGAACACTGAAGCTTTCTTT.

By share, this clone ranks as medium-sized. The CDR3 loop reads CASRRQYQETQYF. CDR3 DNA: TGTGCCAGCCGAAGACAGTACCAAGAGACCCAGTACTTC. The V call is TRBV28, the J call TRBJ2-5; D is possibly TRBD1 (5 bases). The CDR3 spans 13 residues. The V end lost 8 bases, the J end lost 0 bases, and 10 bases lay between the germline ends. Germline loops: CDR1 MDHEN, CDR2 SYDVKM.

The chain carries TRBV9 and TRBJ2-2; a weak D match, TRBD2 (6 bases). Trimming shortened V by 4 bases and J by 6 bases, and 13 bases separated the two germline ends. Germline values: CDR1 SGDLS, CDR2 YYNGEE. The CDR3 extends over 14 amino acids. Here the CDR3 DNA reads TGTGCCAGCAGCCCAGGGACTCCCGCCGGGGAGCTGTTTTTT. Translation: CASSPGTPAGELFF.

The chain uses TRBV18 and TRBJ2-7; 9 nucleotides agree with TRBD1. V lost 0 bases to trimming and J lost 0 bases; unmatched junction nucleotides: 3. This CDR3 contains 16 residues. The germline V gene encodes CDR1 KGHSH and CDR2 LQKENI. CDR3 protein: CASSPPTGGDSYEQYF. In DNA, the CDR3 is TGTGCCAGCTCACCACCCACAGGGGGCGACTCCTACGAGCAGTACTTC. Full variable domain (remainder filled in from reference TRBV18 and TRBJ2-7): NAGVMQNPRHLVRRRGQEARLRCSPMKGHSHVYWYRQLPEEGLKFMVYLQKENIIDESGMPKERFSAEFPKEGPSILRIQQVVRGDSAAYFCASSPPTGGDSYEQYFGPGTRLTVT.

This rearrangement joins TRBV5-1 to TRBJ1-6, with 10 nucleotides matching TRBD1. The CDR3 covers 16 residues. The ends lost 4 bases at V and 12 bases at J; junction bases unmatched: 13. Germline values: CDR1 SGHRS, CDR2 YFSETQ. CDR3 bases: TGCGCCAGCAGCCCCCAGGGGACAGGGGATTTGGGACCCCTCCACTTT. This sequence encodes CASSPQGTGDLGPLHF.

The chain employs TRBV5-4 and TRBJ2-1; 12 positions agree with TRBD2. The CDR3 loop spans 17 amino acids. Germline-derived CDR1 and CDR2 are SGHNT and YYREEE (reference sequence). Unmatched junction bases numbered 6, after V lost 5 bases and J lost 0 bases. This chain's CDR3 is CASSPWTSGVSYNEQFF. The DNA for the CDR3 is TGTGCCAGCAGTCCTTGGACTAGCGGGGTCTCCTACAATGAGCAGTTCTTC.

V usage is TRBV29-1 and J usage is TRBJ1-2, with TRBD1 as a possible D gene (5 bases). The V end was cut by 3 bases, the J end by 8 bases, with 10 bases between. This CDR3 is 11 amino acids long. Germline loops: CDR1 SQVTM, CDR2 ANQGSEA. The DNA of the CDR3 is TGCAGCGTTGAGGGGGGGTACGGCTACACCTTC. Protein sequence: CSVEGGYGYTF.

J is TRBJ1-2 and V is TRBV6-5, with a possible D match to TRBD1 (5 bases). Germline V lookup: CDR1 MNHEY, CDR2 SVGAGI. Trimming shortened V by 0 bases and J by 7 bases, and 15 bases separated the two germline ends. The CDR3 is made up of 15 amino acids. In DNA, the CDR3 is TGTGCCAGCAGTTACTCGAACAGGTGGGATTCTGGCTACACCTTC. Translating it yields CASSYSNRWDSGYTF.

This chain links TRBV21-1 with TRBJ1-4. TRBV21-1 is a listed pseudogene. The CDR3 consists of 15 residues. This chain's CDR3 is CASSKTDGKNEKLFF. CDR3 in DNA: TGTGCCAGCAGCAAAACGGACGGCAAAAATGAAAAACTGTTTTTT.

The chain has TRBV4-1 and TRBJ2-4; weak D call: TRBD2 (6 bases). CDR3 length equals 14 residues. Trimming took off 6 bases at V and 2 bases at J, with 11 bases between the two ends. Germline CDR1 and CDR2: MGHRA and YSYEKL. CDR3 DNA sequence: TGCGCCAGCAGTTTGGCGGGGCCCAAAAACATTCAGTACTTC. Translating gives CASSLAGPKNIQYF.

This rearrangement joins TRBV6-4 to TRBJ2-3; D is unclear. The CDR3 is made up of 17 amino acids. CDR1 is MRHNA, CDR2 SNTAGT, per germline. V dropped 0 bases and J dropped 1 base, with 14 bases sitting between them. The CDR3, as DNA: TGTGCCAGCAGTGACTCGAATACCTTTGGACGCACAGATACGCAGTATTTT. Translating it yields CASSDSNTFGRTDTQYF.

This clone was seen only a few times. The V and J genes are TRBV14 and TRBJ1-2; 7 bases agree with TRBD1. Losses at the gene ends were 0 bases for V and 6 bases for J; bases not matched to a gene: 7. Germline V gene sequence: CDR1 SGHDN, CDR2 FVKESK. The length of the CDR3 is 15 residues. The CDR3 sequence is CASSQDLTGMNGYTF. The CDR3 region has the DNA TGTGCCAGCAGCCAAGATTTGACAGGGATGAATGGCTACACCTTC.

V and J are TRBV5-8 and TRBJ2-5; D gene ambiguous. V gave up 0 bases and J gave up 7 bases, with 4 bases separating them. The CDR3 loop spans 11 amino acids. Germline V gene data show CDR1 as SGHTS and CDR2 as YDEGEE. CDR3 in DNA: TGTGCCAGCAGCTTGGTCTGGACCCAGTACTTC. Translation: CASSLVWTQYF.

The chain is built from TRBV6-4 and TRBJ2-3, with TRBD2 identical over 9 bases. The CDR3 runs to 15 residues. CDR1 is MRHNA, CDR2 SNTAGT, per germline. V shed 4 bases and J 3 bases; nucleotides not matched to a gene: 5. The CDR3 here is CASSVGTSMTDTQYF. As DNA, the CDR3 is TGTGCCAGCAGTGTTGGGACTAGCATGACAGATACGCAGTATTTT.

The chain couples TRBV11-2 to TRBJ2-1; 9 bases map to TRBD2. V shed 3 bases and J 10 bases; nucleotides not matched to a gene: 4. Germline V gives CDR1 SGHAT, CDR2 FQNNGV. The CDR3 spans 13 residues. The CDR3 region has the DNA TGTGCCAGCAGCTTTACTAGCGGGTGGGAGCAGTTCTTC. Protein sequence: CASSFTSGWEQFF. Using reference TRBV11-2 and TRBJ2-1 for the parts outside the CDR3, the full variable domain is EAGVAQSPRYKIIEKRQSVAFWCNPISGHATLYWYQQILGQGPKLLIQFQNNGVVDDSQLPKDRFSAERLKGVDSTLKIQPAKLEDSAVYLCASSFTSGWEQFFGPGTRLTVL.

In DNA, the CDR3 is TGCAGTGCGCGTAATCTGAATGAGCAGTTCTTC. It specifies CSARNLNEQFF. This rearrangement joins TRBV20-1 to TRBJ2-1, with no clear D. Germline V gene data show CDR1 as DFQATT and CDR2 as SNEGSKA (reference sequence). The CDR3 is made up of 11 amino acids. The V end was cut by 6 bases, the J end by 7 bases, with 10 bases between.

In regard to this clone: Other DNA sequences from this sample encode an identical CDR3 as well. The chain has TRBV28 and TRBJ1-2; D is uncertain. From germline, CDR1 is MDHEN and CDR2 SYDVKM. Trimming removed 4 bases from V and 2 bases from J, with 8 bases in between. The CDR3 runs 13 residues. The CDR3 loop is CASSSLGNYGYTF. CDR3 nucleotides: TGTGCCAGCAGTTCCTTGGGCAACTATGGCTACACCTTC.

The chain couples TRBV7-6 to TRBJ1-6; weak D call: TRBD1 (5 bases). The CDR3 is 13 amino acids. The V and J ends lost 3 bases and 11 bases respectively, with 11 bases between them. Germline CDR1 is SGHVS and CDR2 is FNYEAQ. Here the CDR3 reads CASSFNRRAPLHF. In nucleotides, the CDR3 is TGTGCCAGCAGCTTCAACAGGCGAGCACCCCTCCACTTT.